This T cell receptor (beta chain) was retrieved from a study of cytomegalovirus exposure and HLA in healthy donors. Findings and caveats of the study: As was reported, the classifier diagnosed cytomegalovirus status with high specificity and sensitivity. The investigators catalogued 160 or so TCR beta chains as cytomegalovirus-associated. Specificity of a few CMV-associated chains for CMV antigens was verified in vitro.

Generated by immunoSEQ multiplex PCR, the TCRdb table keeps only in-frame clones and is missing some. The sample lists around 150,000 clones; approximately 86% were seen once. As for this clone: What it recognizes is unknown.

A roughly 120-subject validation cohort, separate from the roughly 670-subject first cohort, supplied the donors. The CDR3 runs to 14 residues. V shed 8 bases and J 4 bases; nucleotides not matched to a gene: 4. CDR1 is MNHEY and CDR2 is SMNVEV in the germline V gene (reference sequence). The chain carries TRBV27 and TRBJ2-1; 11 nucleotides match TRBD2. The sample taken for sequencing was PBMCs. This clonotype was obtained from a man aged 25 to 40 in good health and CMV-seropositive. This CDR3 is CASVAGGPYNEQFF. CDR3 coding DNA: TGTGCCAGCGTAGCGGGGGGGCCTTACAATGAGCAGTTCTTC.